The rows below give T cell receptor beta chains drawn from one sample of a study of shared clonotypes between healthy human individuals. The repertoire was sequenced with immunoSEQ multiplex PCR; TCRdb's copy has only in-frame clones and lacks some. This sample has roughly 2,000,000 clones; about 95% occur once, and the top ten carry approximately 1.2%. The sequenced sample consisted of naive CD8+ T cells sorted from blood. Receptors were obtained from a man aged 18 to 30 in good health. CDR3s include the opening cysteine and the closing phenylalanine or tryptophan.

TRBV28	TRBJ1-5	CASRGIGVFNQPQHF
TRBV9	TRBJ2-2	CASSVGGSNTGELFF
TRBV5-1	TRBJ2-7	CASSSGTGWDEQYF
TRBV28	TRBJ2-1	CASSLRGGYRNNEQFF
TRBV5-4	TRBJ2-3	CASSLTDTQYF
TRBV27	TRBJ2-7	CASSFAGAYEQYF
TRBV27	TRBJ2-1	CASSLGGSREADNEQFF
TRBV7-9	TRBJ2-7	CASSSQSWREQYF
TRBV27	TRBJ1-2	CASSLQGSGYTF
TRBV5-6	TRBJ2-5	CASSLGTGEETQYF